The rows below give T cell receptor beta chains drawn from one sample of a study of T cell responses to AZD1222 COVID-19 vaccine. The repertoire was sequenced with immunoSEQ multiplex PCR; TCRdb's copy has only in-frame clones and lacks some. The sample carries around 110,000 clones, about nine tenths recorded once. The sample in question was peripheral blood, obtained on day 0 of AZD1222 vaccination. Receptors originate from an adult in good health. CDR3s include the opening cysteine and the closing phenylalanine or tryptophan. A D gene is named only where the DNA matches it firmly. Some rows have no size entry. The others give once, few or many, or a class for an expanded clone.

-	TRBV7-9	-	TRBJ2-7	TGTGCCAGCAGCTTAACTTCCGGCAGCACCTACGAGCAGTACTTC	CASSLTSGSTYEQYF
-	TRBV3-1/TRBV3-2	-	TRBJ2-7	TGTGCCAGCAGGGGGCACAGCGAGCAGTACTTC	CASRGHSEQYF
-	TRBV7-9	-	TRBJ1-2	TGTGCCAGCAGCTTAGGGGAGTATGGCTACACCTTC	CASSLGEYGYTF
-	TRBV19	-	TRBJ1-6	TGTGCCAGTAGTATAGATCAGGGCATCGCGAATTCACCCCTCCACTTT	CASSIDQGIANSPLHF
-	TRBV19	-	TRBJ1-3	TGTGCCAGTACTACAGACGGGTACTCTGGAAACACCATATATTTT	CASTTDGYSGNTIYF
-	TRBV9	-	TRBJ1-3	TGTGCCAGCAGCGTAGCTATAGGTGGCAGCGGAAACACCATATATTTT	CASSVAIGGSGNTIYF
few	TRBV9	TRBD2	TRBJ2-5	TGTGCCAGCAGCGCCGACCCGACTAGCGGGGAGGAGACCCAGTACTTC	CASSADPTSGEETQYF
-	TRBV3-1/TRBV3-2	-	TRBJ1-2	TGTGCCAGCAGCCGGGACCGGAACTATGGCTACACCTTC	CASSRDRNYGYTF
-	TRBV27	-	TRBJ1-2	TGTGCCAGCAGTAATACAGGGTCGCATGGCTACACCTTC	CASSNTGSHGYTF
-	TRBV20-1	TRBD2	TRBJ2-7	TGCAGTGCTAGTTTTAACGCGGGAGGAGCAGACGAGCAGTACTTC	CSASFNAGGADEQYF
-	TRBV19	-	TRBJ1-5	TGTGCCAGCTCGCCGGGGATAAATGATCAGCCCCAGCATTTT	CASSPGINDQPQHF
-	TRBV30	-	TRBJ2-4	TGTGCCTGCGGGACCCAGGGGGCCAAAAACATTCAGTACTTC	CACGTQGAKNIQYF
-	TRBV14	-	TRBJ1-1	TGTGCCAGCAGACCAGAAGGGGGGCGAGCTTTCTTT	CASRPEGGRAFF
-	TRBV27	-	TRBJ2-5	TGTGCCAGCAGTTTTCAGGAACAAGAGACCCAGTACTTC	CASSFQEQETQYF
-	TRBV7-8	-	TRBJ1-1	TGTGCCAGCAGCTTAGAGGGCGGGTTAAGGGCAAAGAACACTGAAGCTTTCTTT	CASSLEGGLRAKNTEAFF
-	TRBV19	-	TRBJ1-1	TGTGCCAGCCAGACGAACACTGAAGCTTTCTTT	CASQTNTEAFF
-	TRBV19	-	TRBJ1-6	TGTGCCAGTAGTATCCAAGGGGGTAATTCACCCCTCCACTTT	CASSIQGGNSPLHF
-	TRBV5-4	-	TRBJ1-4	TGTGCCAGCAGCTTGGCTGGGGGCGTTGATGAAAAACTGTTTTTT	CASSLAGGVDEKLFF
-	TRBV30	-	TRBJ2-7	TGTGCCTGGAGACAGGGCTCCTACGAGCAGTACTTC	CAWRQGSYEQYF
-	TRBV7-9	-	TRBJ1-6	TGTGCCAGCAGCTTAGGGGGATCACCCCTCCACTTT	CASSLGGSPLHF
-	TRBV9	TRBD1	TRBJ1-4	TGTGCCAGCAGCAAGACGTCCGGGACAGGGAATGAAAAACTGTTTTTT	CASSKTSGTGNEKLFF
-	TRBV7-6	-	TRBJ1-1	TGTGCCAGCAGCATCGACAGGAAACTTATGAACACTGAAGCTTTCTTT	CASSIDRKLMNTEAFF
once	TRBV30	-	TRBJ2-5	TGTGCCTGGAGTGTGCGGGTAGGGGAGACCCAGTACTTC	CAWSVRVGETQYF
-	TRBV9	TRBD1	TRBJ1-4	TGTGCCAGCAGCGCCACAGGGGCGACTAATGAAAAACTGTTTTTT	CASSATGATNEKLFF
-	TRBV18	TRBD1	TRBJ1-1	TGTGCCAGCTCACCGGGACAGGGGGAGTGGAACACTGAAGCTTTCTTT	CASSPGQGEWNTEAFF
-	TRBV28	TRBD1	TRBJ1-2	TGTGCCAGCAGTCCCTGGACAGGGGACAACTATGGCTACACCTTC	CASSPWTGDNYGYTF
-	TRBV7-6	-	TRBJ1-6	TGTGCCAGCAGCTTAGGGTACCGCGGACCGATGCATTCACCCCTCCACTTT	CASSLGYRGPMHSPLHF
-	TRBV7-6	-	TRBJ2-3	TGTGCCAGCAGCTTTCAGCCCGTACGTTCAGATACGCAGTATTTT	CASSFQPVRSDTQYF
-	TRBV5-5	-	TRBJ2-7	TGTGCCAGCAGCTTGGTTTGGGAAACCTACGAGCAGTACTTC	CASSLVWETYEQYF
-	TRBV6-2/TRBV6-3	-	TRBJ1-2	TGTGCCAGCAGTTACTCGACCGAATATGGCTACACCTTC	CASSYSTEYGYTF
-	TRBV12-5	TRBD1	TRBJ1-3	TGTGCTAGTGGTTCAACCGGACAGGGCAGGGGAAACACCATATATTTT	CASGSTGQGRGNTIYF
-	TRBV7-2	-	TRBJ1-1	TGTGCCAGCAGCTTACCTCAGGGTAGCGCTGAAGCTTTCTTT	CASSLPQGSAEAFF